These 14 T cell receptor beta chains were all obtained from the same sample, sequenced in a study of cytomegalovirus exposure and HLA in healthy donors. Sequenced by immunoSEQ multiplex PCR; TCRdb stores in-frame clones only, minus some. The sample has about 240,000 clones; around 88% are singletons. Material for sequencing was PBMCs. The receptors were sampled from a young woman in good health and CMV-seropositive.

This chain connects TRBV5-1 to TRBJ1-1; a weak D match, TRBD1 (5 bases). The V end lost 0 bases, the J end lost 3 bases, and 12 bases lay between the germline ends. Germline CDR1 is SGHRS and CDR2 is YFSETQ. This CDR3 has 15 amino acids. In nucleotides, the CDR3 is TGCGCCAGCAGCTTGGAATGGGGGGGGGACACTGAAGCTTTCTTT. Its protein product is CASSLEWGGDTEAFF. Full variable domain (rest looked up from reference TRBV5-1 and TRBJ1-1): KAGVTQTPRYLIKTRGQQVTLSCSPISGHRSVSWYQQTPGQGLQFLFEYFSETQRNKGNFPGRFSGRQFSNSRSEMNVSTLELGDSALYLCASSLEWGGDTEAFFGQGTRLTVV.

The chain has TRBV5-4 and TRBJ1-2; D may be TRBD1 (6 bases). Trimming took off 5 bases at V and 5 bases at J, with 13 bases between the two ends. The CDR3 spans 13 residues. Germline CDR1 reads SGHNT; CDR2 reads YYREEE (reference sequence). The CDR3 loop is CASSPRQAYGYTF. As DNA, the CDR3 is TGTGCCAGCAGTCCCAGACAGGCATATGGCTACACCTTC.

V is TRBV7-3 and J is TRBJ2-2; tentatively, D is TRBD2 (6 bases). This CDR3 comprises 14 residues. Germline-derived CDR1 and CDR2 are SGHTA and FQGTGA. Deletions cut 3 bases from V and 5 bases from J, with 10 bases between. CDR3 DNA: TGTGCCAGCAGCTTCGTTCGGGAGACCGGGGAGCTGTTTTTT. The encoded protein is CASSFVRETGELFF.

The CDR3 DNA sequence: TGTGCCAGCAGCCGCGAGGGACAGACCTACGAGCAGTACTTC. Protein: CASSREGQTYEQYF. The genes are TRBV5-6 and TRBJ2-7; 7 nucleotides line up with TRBD1. The length of the CDR3 is 14 residues. Germline V lookup: CDR1 SGHDT, CDR2 YYEEEE. The V gene end was trimmed by 4 bases and the J gene end by 2 bases; junction bases not matched to a gene: 6.

V is TRBV28 and J is TRBJ2-7; 14 nucleotides agree with TRBD2. V shed 4 bases, J shed 7 bases, and the junction held 6 bases outside the gene matches. Germline lookup yields CDR1 MDHEN and CDR2 SYDVKM. The CDR3 has 15 residues. The CDR3 loop is CASSSGLAGVSEQYF. CDR3 nucleotides: TGTGCCAGCAGTTCGGGACTAGCGGGAGTCAGTGAGCAGTACTTC.

V usage is TRBV5-1 and J usage is TRBJ2-5; TRBD2 aligns across 9 bases. With 6 bases clipped from V and 4 bases from J, the junction kept 19 bases outside the gene matches. The CDR3 sequence is 18 residues long. The germline gives CDR1 SGHRS, CDR2 YFSETQ. The CDR3, as DNA: TGCGCCAGCACCTCCACCCCTGGGCGGGAGGGCCTAGGAGAGACCCAGTACTTC. It codes for CASTSTPGREGLGETQYF.

V is TRBV5-1 and J is TRBJ2-5, with 11 bases lining up with TRBD2. Trimming took 4 bases from V and 5 from J; bases not matched to a gene: 7. CDR1 is SGHRS, CDR2 YFSETQ, per germline. This CDR3 has 15 amino acids. CDR3 nucleotides: TGCGCCAGCAGCGGGTCCGGGACTAGCGGTGAGACCCAGTACTTC. Amino acids: CASSGSGTSGETQYF.

This chain connects TRBV27 to TRBJ2-1; D perhaps matches TRBD1 (6 bases). V lost 7 bases and J lost 1, with 14 bases in between. Germline V lookup: CDR1 MNHEY, CDR2 SMNVEV (reference sequence). This CDR3 region has 15 residues. As DNA, the CDR3 is TGTGCCAGCACAGTTTCCAGGGGTTCCTACAATGAGCAGTTCTTC. As protein: CASTVSRGSYNEQFF.

The V call is TRBV5-1, the J call TRBJ2-1; perhaps TRBD2 as D (8 bases). V lost 4 bases and J lost 4, with 18 bases in between. The CDR3 loop spans 16 amino acids. CDR1 SGHRS and CDR2 YFSETQ come from the germline V gene. The chain's CDR3 is CASSPGGSGIYNEQFF. CDR3 nucleotides: TGCGCCAGCAGCCCAGGGGGTAGCGGGATTTACAATGAGCAGTTCTTC.

CDR3 nucleotide sequence: TGTGCCAGCAGCTTGGCCTCCGGGGATTCCGGGGAGCTGTTTTTT. This translates into CASSLASGDSGELFF. J is TRBJ2-2 and V is TRBV5-4; possible D gene TRBD2, 5 bases. The CDR3 covers 15 residues. Germline CDR1 and CDR2: SGHNT and YYREEE (reference sequence). Trimming took 0 bases from V and 6 from J, leaving 12 bases between them.

In the case of this clone: Other nucleotide sequences from this sample produce the same CDR3. This chain joins TRBV29-1 and TRBJ2-3; 7 bases align to TRBD1. Germline CDR1 is SQVTM and CDR2 is ANQGSEA. V lost 1 base, J lost 4 bases, and 23 bases stayed unmatched. The CDR3 spans 20 residues. This CDR3 is CSVEGWSVNRGPRAPDTQYF. CDR3 DNA sequence: TGCAGCGTTGAAGGCTGGTCGGTTAACAGGGGACCCCGAGCACCAGATACGCAGTATTTT.

This sequence joins TRBV7-9 and TRBJ1-2, with a weak D call TRBD1 (6 bases). Trimming pared 4 bases from V and 4 bases from J, leaving 13 bases between. The CDR3 has 14 amino acids. Germline V gene sequence: CDR1 SEHNR, CDR2 FQNEAQ (reference sequence). The CDR3: CASSSDRNFYGYTF. CDR3 in DNA: TGTGCCAGCAGCTCCGACAGGAACTTCTATGGCTACACCTTC.

The chain is built from TRBV10-1 and TRBJ2-2, with D maybe TRBD2 (5 bases). V gave up 3 bases and J gave up 2 bases, with 13 bases separating them. Germline-derived CDR1 and CDR2 are WNHNN and SYGVQD (reference sequence). The CDR3 contains 16 residues. The CDR3 DNA follows: TGCGCCAGCAGTGATTATGGAGGAGCAAACACCGGGGAGCTGTTTTTT. It yields the protein CASSDYGGANTGELFF.

The chain links TRBV10-1 to TRBJ1-1, with a possible D match to TRBD1 (6 bases). The CDR3 is 15 residues long. With 5 bases removed from V and 6 bases from J, the gap between germline ends came to 19 bases. Germline lookup yields CDR1 WNHNN and CDR2 SYGVQD (reference sequence). The CDR3 spells CASSSLRGALAEAFF. In DNA form, the CDR3 reads TGCGCCAGCAGTTCGTTACGGGGGGCATTAGCTGAAGCTTTCTTT.